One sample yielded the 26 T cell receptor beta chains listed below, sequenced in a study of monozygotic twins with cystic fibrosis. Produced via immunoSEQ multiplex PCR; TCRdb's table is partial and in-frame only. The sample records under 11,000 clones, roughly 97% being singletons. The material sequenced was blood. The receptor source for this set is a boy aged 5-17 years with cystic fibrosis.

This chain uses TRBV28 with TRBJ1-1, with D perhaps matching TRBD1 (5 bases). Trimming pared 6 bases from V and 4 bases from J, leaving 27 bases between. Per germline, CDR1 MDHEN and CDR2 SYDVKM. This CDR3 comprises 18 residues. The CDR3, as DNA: TGTGCCAGCAGGAAGACTATGGGCCGGGGGTGGCGCGGCACTGAAGCTTTCTTT. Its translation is CASRKTMGRGWRGTEAFF.

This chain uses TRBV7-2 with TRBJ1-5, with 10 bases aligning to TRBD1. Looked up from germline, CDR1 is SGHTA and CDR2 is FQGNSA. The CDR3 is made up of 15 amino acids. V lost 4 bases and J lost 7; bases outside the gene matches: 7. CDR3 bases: TGTGCCAGCAGCTCCCAGACAGGGGGCATGCAGCCCCAGCATTTT. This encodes CASSSQTGGMQPQHF. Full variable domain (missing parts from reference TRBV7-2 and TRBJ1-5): GAGVSQSPSNKVTEKGKDVELRCDPISGHTALYWYRQSLGQGLEFLIYFQGNSAPDKSGLPSDRFSAERTGGSVSTLTIQRTQQEDSAVYLCASSSQTGGMQPQHFGDGTRLSIL.

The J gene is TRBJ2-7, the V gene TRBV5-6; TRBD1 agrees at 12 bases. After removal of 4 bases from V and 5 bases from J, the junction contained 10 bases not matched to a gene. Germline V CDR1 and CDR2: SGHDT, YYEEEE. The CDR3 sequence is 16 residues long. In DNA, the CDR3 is TGTGCCAGCAGCGCCGACCGGGACAGGGGGCACCACGAGCAGTACTTC. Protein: CASSADRDRGHHEQYF.

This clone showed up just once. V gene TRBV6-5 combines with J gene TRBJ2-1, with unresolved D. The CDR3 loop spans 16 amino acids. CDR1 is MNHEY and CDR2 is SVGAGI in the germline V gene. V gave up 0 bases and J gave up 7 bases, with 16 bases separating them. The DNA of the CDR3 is TGTGCCAGCAGTTACTCGAACCCAGACCTCCTTAATGAGCAGTTCTTC. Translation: CASSYSNPDLLNEQFF.

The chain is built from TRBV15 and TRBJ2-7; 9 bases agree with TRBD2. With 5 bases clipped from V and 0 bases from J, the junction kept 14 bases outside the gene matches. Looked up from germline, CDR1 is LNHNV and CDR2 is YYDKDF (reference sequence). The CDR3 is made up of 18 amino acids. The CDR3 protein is CATSRVTSGETYSYEQYF. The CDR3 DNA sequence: TGTGCCACCAGCCGAGTGACTAGCGGCGAAACTTACTCCTACGAGCAGTACTTC. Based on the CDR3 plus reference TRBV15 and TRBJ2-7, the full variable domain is DAMVIQNPRYQVTQFGKPVTLSCSQTLNHNVMYWYQQKSSQAPKLLFHYYDKDFNNEADTPDNFQSRRPNTSFCFLDIRSPGLGDTAMYLCATSRVTSGETYSYEQYFGPGTRLTVT.

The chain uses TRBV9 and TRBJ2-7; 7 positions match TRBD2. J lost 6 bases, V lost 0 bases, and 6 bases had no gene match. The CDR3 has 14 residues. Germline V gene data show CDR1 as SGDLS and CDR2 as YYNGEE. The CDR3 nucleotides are TGTGCCAGCAGCGTAGGGGCCGGGGGGTTCGAGCAGTACTTC. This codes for CASSVGAGGFEQYF.

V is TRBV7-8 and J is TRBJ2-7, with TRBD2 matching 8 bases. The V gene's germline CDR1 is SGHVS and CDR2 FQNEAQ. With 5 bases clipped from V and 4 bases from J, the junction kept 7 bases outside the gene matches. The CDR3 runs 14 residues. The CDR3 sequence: CASSLPGGTYEQYF. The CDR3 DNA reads TGTGCCAGCAGCCTCCCGGGGGGGACTTACGAGCAGTACTTC.

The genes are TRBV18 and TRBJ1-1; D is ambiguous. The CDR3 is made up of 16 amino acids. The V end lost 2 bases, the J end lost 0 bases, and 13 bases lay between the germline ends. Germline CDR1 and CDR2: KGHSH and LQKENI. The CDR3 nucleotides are TGTGCCAGCTCACCATCGATAGGGCGGATGAACACTGAAGCTTTCTTT. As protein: CASSPSIGRMNTEAFF.

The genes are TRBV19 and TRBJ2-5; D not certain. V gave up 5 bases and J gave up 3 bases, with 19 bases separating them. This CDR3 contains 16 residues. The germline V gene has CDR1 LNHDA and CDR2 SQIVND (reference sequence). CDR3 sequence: CASSPPQTNLKETQYF. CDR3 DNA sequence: TGTGCCAGTAGTCCGCCCCAGACAAATCTGAAAGAGACCCAGTACTTC.

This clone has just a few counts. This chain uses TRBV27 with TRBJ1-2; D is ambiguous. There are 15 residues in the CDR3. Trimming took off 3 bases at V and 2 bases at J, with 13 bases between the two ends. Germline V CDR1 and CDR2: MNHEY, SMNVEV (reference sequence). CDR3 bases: TGTGCCAGCAGTTTGTCCGTTGGCGGGAACTATGGCTACACCTTC. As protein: CASSLSVGGNYGYTF.

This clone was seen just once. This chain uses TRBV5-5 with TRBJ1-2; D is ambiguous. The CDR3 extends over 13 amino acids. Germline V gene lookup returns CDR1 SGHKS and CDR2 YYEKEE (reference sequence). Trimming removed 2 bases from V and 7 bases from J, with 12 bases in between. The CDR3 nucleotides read TGTGCCAGCAGCTTAGGGCTCTCCGCTGGCTACACCTTC. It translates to CASSLGLSAGYTF.

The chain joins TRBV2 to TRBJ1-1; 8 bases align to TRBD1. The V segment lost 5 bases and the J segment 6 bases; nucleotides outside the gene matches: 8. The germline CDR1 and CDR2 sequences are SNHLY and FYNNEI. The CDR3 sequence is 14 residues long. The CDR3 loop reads CASSSARGLAEAFF. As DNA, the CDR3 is TGTGCCAGCAGTTCGGCCAGGGGGCTCGCTGAAGCTTTCTTT. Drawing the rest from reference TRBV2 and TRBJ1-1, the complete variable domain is EPEVTQTPSHQVTQMGQEVILRCVPISNHLYFYWYRQILGQKVEFLVSFYNNEISEKSEIFDDQFSVERPDGSNFTLKIRSTKLEDSAMYFCASSSARGLAEAFFGQGTRLTVV.

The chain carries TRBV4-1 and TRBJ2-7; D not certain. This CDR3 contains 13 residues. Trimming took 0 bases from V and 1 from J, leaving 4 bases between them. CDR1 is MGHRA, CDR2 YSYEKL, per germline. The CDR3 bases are TGCGCCAGCAGCCAAGAACCGTCCTACGAGCAGTACTTC. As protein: CASSQEPSYEQYF.

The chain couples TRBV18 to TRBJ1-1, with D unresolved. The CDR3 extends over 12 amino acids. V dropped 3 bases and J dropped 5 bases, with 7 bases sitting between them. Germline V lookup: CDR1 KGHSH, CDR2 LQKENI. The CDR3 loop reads CASSPSNTEAFF. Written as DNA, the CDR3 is TGTGCCAGCTCACCCTCTAATACTGAAGCTTTCTTT.

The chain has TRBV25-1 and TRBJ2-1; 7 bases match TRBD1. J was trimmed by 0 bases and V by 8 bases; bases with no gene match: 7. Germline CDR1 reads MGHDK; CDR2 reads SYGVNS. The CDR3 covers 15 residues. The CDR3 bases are TGTGCCAGCGGGGACAGCGAGAGCTCCTACAATGAGCAGTTCTTC. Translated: CASGDSESSYNEQFF.

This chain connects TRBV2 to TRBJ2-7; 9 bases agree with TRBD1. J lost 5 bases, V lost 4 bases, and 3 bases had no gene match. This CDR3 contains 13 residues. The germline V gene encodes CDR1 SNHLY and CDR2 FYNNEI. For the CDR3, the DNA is TGTGCCAGCAGTGGGGACAGGGCCGACGAGCAGTACTTC. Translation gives CASSGDRADEQYF.

For the CDR3, the DNA is TGTGCCAGCAGTTATCTGGGGACAGGGATTCTCACCGGGGAGCTGTTTTTT. It codes for CASSYLGTGILTGELFF. The V gene is TRBV27, the J gene TRBJ2-2; TRBD1 matches at 9 bases. This CDR3 spans 17 amino acids. The germline V gene has CDR1 MNHEY and CDR2 SMNVEV (reference sequence). V lost 4 bases to trimming and J lost 4 bases; unmatched junction nucleotides: 10.

CDR3 sequence (DNA): TGCAGTGCCTCGTTCGGATACGAGCAGTACTTC. It is translated as CSASFGYEQYF. The J gene is TRBJ2-7, the V gene TRBV20-1; D not resolved. The V gene lost 6 bases and the J gene lost 4 bases, with 10 bases spanning the gap. CDR1 and CDR2 (germline): DFQATT, SNEGSKA (reference sequence). The CDR3 length is 11 residues.

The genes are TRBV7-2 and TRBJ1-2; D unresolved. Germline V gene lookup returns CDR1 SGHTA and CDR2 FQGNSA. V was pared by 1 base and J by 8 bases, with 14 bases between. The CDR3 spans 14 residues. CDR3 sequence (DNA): TGTGCCAGCAGCTTAGTTGTGGGTTTGAAAGGCTACACCTTC. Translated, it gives CASSLVVGLKGYTF.

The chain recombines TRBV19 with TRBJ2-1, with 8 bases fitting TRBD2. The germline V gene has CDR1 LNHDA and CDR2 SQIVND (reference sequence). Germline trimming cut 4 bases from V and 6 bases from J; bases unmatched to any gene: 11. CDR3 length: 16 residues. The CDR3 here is CASSTPGRGATNEQFF. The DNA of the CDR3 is TGTGCCAGTAGTACCCCTGGGCGGGGGGCAACCAATGAGCAGTTCTTC. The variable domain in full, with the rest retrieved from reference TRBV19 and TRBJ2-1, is DGGITQSPKYLFRKEGQNVTLSCEQNLNHDAMYWYRQDPGQGLRLIYYSQIVNDFQKGDIAEGYSVSREKKESFPLTVTSAQKNPTAFYLCASSTPGRGATNEQFFGPGTRLTVL.

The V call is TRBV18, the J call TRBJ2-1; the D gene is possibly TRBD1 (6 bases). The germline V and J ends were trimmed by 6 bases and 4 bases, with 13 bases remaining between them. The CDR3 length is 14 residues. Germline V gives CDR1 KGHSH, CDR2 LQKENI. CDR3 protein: CASSQLGQYNEQFF. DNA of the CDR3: TGTGCCAGCTCGCAGTTAGGACAGTACAATGAGCAGTTCTTC. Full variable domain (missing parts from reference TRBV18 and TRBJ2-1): NAGVMQNPRHLVRRRGQEARLRCSPMKGHSHVYWYRQLPEEGLKFMVYLQKENIIDESGMPKERFSAEFPKEGPSILRIQQVVRGDSAAYFCASSQLGQYNEQFFGPGTRLTVL.

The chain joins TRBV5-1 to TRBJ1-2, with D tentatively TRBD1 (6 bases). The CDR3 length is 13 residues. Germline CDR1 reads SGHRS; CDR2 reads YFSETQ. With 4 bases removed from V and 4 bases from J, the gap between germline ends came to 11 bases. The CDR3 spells CASSRTDSYGYTF. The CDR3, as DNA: TGCGCCAGCAGCCGGACAGATTCCTATGGCTACACCTTC.

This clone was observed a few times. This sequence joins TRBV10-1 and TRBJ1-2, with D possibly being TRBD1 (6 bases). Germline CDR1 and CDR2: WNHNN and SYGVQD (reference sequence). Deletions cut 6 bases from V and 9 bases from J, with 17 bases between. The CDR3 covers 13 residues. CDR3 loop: CASRPPGGLCYTF. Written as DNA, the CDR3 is TGCGCCAGCAGGCCGCCGGGGGGCCTTTGCTACACCTTC.

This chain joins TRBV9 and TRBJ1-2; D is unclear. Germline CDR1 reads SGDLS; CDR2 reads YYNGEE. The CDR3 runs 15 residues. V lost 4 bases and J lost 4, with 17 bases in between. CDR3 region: CASSSRARHPYGYTF. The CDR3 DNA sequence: TGTGCCAGCAGCTCCCGGGCCCGGCATCCCTATGGCTACACCTTC.

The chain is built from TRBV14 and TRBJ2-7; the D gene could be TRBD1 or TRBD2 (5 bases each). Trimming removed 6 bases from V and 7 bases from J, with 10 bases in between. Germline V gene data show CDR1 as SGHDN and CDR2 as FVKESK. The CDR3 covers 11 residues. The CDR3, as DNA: TGTGCCAGCAGTTTGTGGGGGGAGCAGTACTTC. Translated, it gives CASSLWGEQYF.

CDR3 sequence: CASSGGLTGELFF. CDR3 nucleotides: TGTGCCAGCAGTGGGGGGCTCACCGGGGAGCTGTTTTTT. V usage is TRBV27 and J usage is TRBJ2-2; D might be TRBD1 or TRBD2, each matching 6 bases. The CDR3 contains 13 residues. Trimming took 5 bases from V and 4 from J, leaving 8 bases between them. Germline-derived CDR1 and CDR2 are MNHEY and SMNVEV (reference sequence).